The 18 T cell receptor beta chains below all came from one sample that was sequenced in a study of T cells in Graves' hyperthyroidism and ophthalmopathy. The CDR3 regions of TCR beta were amplified from RNA transcripts. RT-PCR in the first round (using the HTBI primer set) targeted the TCR CDR3. MiXCR, run by TCRdb on the multiplex PCR reads, gives a single entry per CDR3 protein. Altogether fewer than 450,000 distinct CDR3 sequences are present, about 17% being singletons, with the ten largest covering about a third. The sequenced sample was blood. The origin of the receptors is a young woman with Graves' hyperthyroidism that later progressed to Graves' ophthalmopathy.

This clonotype was observed a few times. The chain combines TRBV20-1 with TRBJ2-7; D uncertain. Between the trimmed V and J ends, which lost 6 bases and 0 bases, there was a span of 12 bases. CDR1 is DFQATT and CDR2 is SNEGSKA in the germline V gene (reference sequence). This CDR3 is 13 amino acids long. The CDR3 sequence: CSAWNTSSYEQYF. The CDR3 DNA reads TGCAGTGCCTGGAACACGAGCTCCTACGAGCAGTACTTC.

The V and J genes are TRBV12-3 or TRBV12-4 and TRBJ1-4; no clear D. V was cut by 2 bases and J by 6 bases, with 13 bases left in between. This CDR3 is built from 15 residues. Here the CDR3 reads CASSLMEVTDEKLFF. The CDR3 DNA sequence: TGTGCCAGCAGTTTAATGGAGGTGACTGATGAAAAACTGTTTTTT.

In its sample, this clonotype was seen many times. The V gene is TRBV18, the J gene TRBJ2-1, with 15 bases identical to TRBD2. This CDR3 spans 18 amino acids. V trimming: 2 bases; J trimming: 8 bases; junction bases outside the gene matches: 10. The germline V gene encodes CDR1 KGHSH and CDR2 LQKENI. CDR3 sequence: CASSPGLAGGPERDEQFF. The CDR3 nucleotides read TGTGCCAGCTCACCAGGACTAGCGGGGGGGCCTGAGCGCGATGAGCAGTTCTTC.

The chain couples TRBV7-9 to TRBJ2-7; weak D call: TRBD1 (5 bases). The germline gives CDR1 SEHNR, CDR2 FQNEAQ (reference sequence). The CDR3 runs to 14 residues. Trimming left V 7 bases short and J 2 bases short, with 15 bases between. The CDR3 DNA is TGTGCCAGCAATTCGGCAGGGAAGACCTACGAGCAGTACTTC. Amino acids: CASNSAGKTYEQYF.

This clonotype was seen ten or more times. This chain joins TRBV12-3 or TRBV12-4 and TRBJ1-2; no reliable D call. The CDR3 loop spans 12 amino acids. Trimming left V 5 bases short and J 5 bases short, with 9 bases between. CDR3: CASSPRQYGYTF. The CDR3 region has the DNA TGTGCCAGCAGTCCTCGGCAGTATGGCTACACCTTC.

V and J are TRBV20-1 and TRBJ2-7, with D tentatively TRBD1 (6 bases). Trimming removed 2 bases at V and 4 bases at J, with 21 bases between. In germline, CDR1 is DFQATT, CDR2 SNEGSKA (reference sequence). The CDR3 has 16 residues. CDR3 DNA sequence: TGCAGTGCTAGAAACCACCTTCGGACAGCGGTATACGAGCAGTACTTC. Translated, it gives CSARNHLRTAVYEQYF.

The V gene is TRBV10-3, the J gene TRBJ2-5, with a tentative D call TRBD2 (6 bases). Trimming took off 6 bases at V and 4 bases at J, with 18 bases between the two ends. Germline CDR1 and CDR2: ENHRY and SYGVKD. This CDR3 has 15 amino acids. The CDR3 is CAISSLGGAGETQYF. CDR3 bases: TGTGCCATCAGCTCCTTAGGAGGGGCGGGAGAGACCCAGTACTTC.

This clonotype has a count of ten or more. This sequence joins TRBV28 and TRBJ1-5; D remains ambiguous. This CDR3 region has 15 residues. V lost 3 bases and J 3 bases, leaving 12 bases between the germline ends. The V gene's germline CDR1 is MDHEN and CDR2 SYDVKM. This chain's CDR3 is CASSFMWVNNQPQHF. Here the CDR3 DNA reads TGTGCCAGCAGTTTTATGTGGGTTAACAATCAGCCCCAGCATTTT.

This clonotype has ten or more counts. The rearrangement links TRBV4-2 to TRBJ2-5; TRBD1 matches 9 bases. CDR3 length equals 17 residues. The germline V gene encodes CDR1 LGHNA and CDR2 YNFKEQ. Trimming took 1 base from V and 4 from J; bases not matched to a gene: 10. The CDR3 protein is CASSQASLGQGRETQYF. CDR3 in DNA: TGTGCCAGCAGCCAAGCAAGCCTGGGACAGGGACGAGAGACCCAGTACTTC.

This clonotype was observed many times. The V gene is TRBV20-1, the J gene TRBJ1-2; D possibly corresponds to TRBD1 (5 bases). CDR1 DFQATT and CDR2 SNEGSKA come from the germline V gene (reference sequence). CDR3 length equals 15 residues. V lost 3 bases to trimming and J lost 3 bases, with 17 bases between them. The CDR3 loop is CSASVTDREDYGYTF. CDR3 nucleotide sequence: TGCAGTGCTAGTGTAACCGACAGAGAAGACTATGGCTACACCTTC.

There are many counts of this clonotype. This chain joins TRBV18 and TRBJ2-5; 11 nucleotides align to TRBD2. CDR1 and CDR2 (germline): KGHSH, LQKENI. With V trimmed by 0 bases and J by 1 base, 1 base remained unmatched. The CDR3 runs to 16 residues. CDR3 sequence: CASSPPLAGGQETQYF. DNA for the CDR3: TGTGCCAGCTCACCACCGCTAGCGGGGGGCCAAGAGACCCAGTACTTC.

This clonotype has at least ten counts. The chain uses TRBV27 and TRBJ1-1; TRBD1 is a possible D gene (5 bases). Germline loops: CDR1 MNHEY, CDR2 SMNVEV (reference sequence). Trimming took off 9 bases at V and 0 bases at J, with 11 bases between the two ends. The length of the CDR3 is 13 residues. This CDR3 reads CASSTALNTEAFF. CDR3 in DNA: TGTGCCAGTTCGACAGCACTGAACACTGAAGCTTTCTTT.

This clonotype has at least ten counts. The V and J genes are TRBV19 and TRBJ1-5; 8 bases are a match to TRBD1. The CDR3 runs 14 residues. V lost 11 bases and J lost 2; bases outside the gene matches: 8. Germline V gene data show CDR1 as LNHDA and CDR2 as SQIVND (reference sequence). The CDR3 DNA reads TGTGCCGCTGGGTGGGGACAGGGCAATCAGCCCCAGCATTTT. Encoded protein: CAAGWGQGNQPQHF.

This clonotype was seen repeatedly, ten times or more. The chain combines TRBV7-9 with TRBJ2-3, with a tentative D call TRBD1 (7 bases). V lost 5 bases and J lost 0, with 15 bases in between. The germline V gene encodes CDR1 SEHNR and CDR2 FQNEAQ (reference sequence). The CDR3 consists of 16 residues. The CDR3 loop is CASSRGTASSTDTQYF. CDR3 bases: TGTGCCAGCAGCCGCGGGACAGCTAGTAGCACAGATACGCAGTATTTT. The variable domain in full, completed from reference TRBV7-9 and TRBJ2-3, reads DTGVSQNPRHKITKRGQNVTFRCDPISEHNRLYWYRQTLGQGPEFLTYFQNEAQLEKSRLLSDRFSAERPKGSFSTLEIQRTEQGDSAMYLCASSRGTASSTDTQYFGPGTRLTVL.

This clonotype was counted many times. The rearrangement joins TRBV2 to TRBJ1-5; the D gene is possibly TRBD1 (6 bases). V lost 8 bases and J 7 bases, leaving 15 bases between the germline ends. Germline CDR1 SNHLY, CDR2 FYNNEI. This CDR3 has 13 amino acids. DNA for the CDR3: TGTGCCAGCGGGGGGGGCAGGGAGCAGCCCCAGCATTTT. Amino acid sequence: CASGGGREQPQHF.

This clonotype occurred a few times. The chain couples TRBV12-3 or TRBV12-4 to TRBJ2-1; the D call may be TRBD1 or TRBD2 (5 bases each). This CDR3 has 15 amino acids. V lost 2 bases and J 7 bases, leaving 15 bases between the germline ends. CDR3 DNA sequence: TGTGCCAGCAGTTTAAGGGGTGGAGGCCCGAATGAGCAGTTCTTC. As protein: CASSLRGGGPNEQFF.

This clonotype was seen a single time. A clone one base away is much larger, so this may be a read error. This sequence joins TRBV30 and TRBJ2-7, with a weak D call TRBD1 (7 bases). Germline CDR1 is GTSNPN and CDR2 is SVGIG (reference sequence). This CDR3 has 12 residues. CDR3 nucleotides: TGTGTCTGGAGGGGGCCGCGATACGAGCAGTACTTC. Amino acids: CVWRGPRYEQYF.

This clonotype showed up many times. The chain carries TRBV28 and TRBJ1-5; 11 nucleotides agree with TRBD1. After removal of 6 bases from V and 7 bases from J, the junction contained 11 bases not matched to a gene. The CDR3 has 16 amino acids. Germline CDR1 MDHEN, CDR2 SYDVKM. The CDR3 spells CASRPPGQGAGQPQHF. CDR3 in DNA: TGTGCCAGCAGGCCTCCTGGACAGGGGGCTGGGCAGCCCCAGCATTTT.